This section outlines one T cell receptor beta chain sequence together with its context. Different DNA sequences within this sample yield the same CDR3. The protocol was immunoSEQ multiplex PCR, while the TCRdb copy is restricted to in-frame clones and leaves out a portion. The sample carries almost 200,000 clones, around 81% recorded once. Enrolment of Seattle patients took place during active infection, and they were followed longitudinally. The sample belongs to a study of blood T cell repertoires in COVID-19. Study-wide context: Samples representing acute and convalescent COVID-19 were sourced from the United States, Italy and Spain. Nucleic acid was either cDNA or gDNA, and it came from T cells, B-cell-depleted T cells, or PBMCs.

The germline V gene has CDR1 SGHRS and CDR2 YFSETQ. Trimming took 0 bases from V and 4 from J; bases not matched to a gene: 1. The CDR3 loop spans 14 amino acids. The sequence derives from a man aged 55 to 70 with COVID-19, enrolled during active disease. The chain carries TRBV5-1 and TRBJ2-3; 8 bases line up with TRBD2. Sequencing was performed on peripheral blood. CDR3 DNA: TGCGCCAGCAGCTTGGGGCGGGGGGCAGATACGCAGTATTTT. This gives the protein CASSLGRGADTQYF.